This T cell receptor beta chain comes out of a study of T-cell reconstitution after alpha-beta-depleted transplantation in children. General study findings and limits: In patients about two months after transplant, alpha-beta T cells reportedly arose from several hundred expanded graft clones.

The library targeted TCRbeta and was prepared with unique molecular identifiers. TCRdb reprocessed the PCR reads with MiXCR, giving one entry per CDR3 protein. The repertoire holds around 240,000 distinct CDR3 sequences, with around 7.5% as singletons. This clonotype was detected many times. Its specificity is unknown. CDR1 is SGHVS, CDR2 FNYEAQ, per germline. Trimming took off 4 bases at V and 10 bases at J, with 11 bases between the two ends. This CDR3 contains 12 residues. V and J are TRBV7-6 and TRBJ2-1; a possible D gene is TRBD2 (6 bases). The specimen comprised PBMCs, mostly from graft donor cells, sampled 180 days after TCRalphabeta/CD19-depleted stem cell transplant. The clonotype was recovered from a male patient aged 10-17 years who had a stem cell transplant for acute lymphoblastic leukemia, so the T cells may come from the graft donor. The CDR3 is CASSSQAGEQFF. CDR3 coding DNA: TGTGCCAGCAGCTCCCAGGCGGGGGAGCAGTTCTTC.